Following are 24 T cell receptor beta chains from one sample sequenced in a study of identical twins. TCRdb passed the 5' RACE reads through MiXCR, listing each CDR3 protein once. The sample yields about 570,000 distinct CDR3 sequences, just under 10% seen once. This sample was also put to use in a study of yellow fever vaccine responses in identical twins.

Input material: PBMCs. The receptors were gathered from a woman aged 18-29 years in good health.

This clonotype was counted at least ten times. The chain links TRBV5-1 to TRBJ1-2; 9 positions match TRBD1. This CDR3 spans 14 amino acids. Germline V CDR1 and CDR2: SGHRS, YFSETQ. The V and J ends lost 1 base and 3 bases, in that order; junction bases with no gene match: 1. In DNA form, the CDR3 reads TGCGCCAGCAGCTTGCGGACAGGGGACTATGGCTACACCTTC. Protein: CASSLRTGDYGYTF.

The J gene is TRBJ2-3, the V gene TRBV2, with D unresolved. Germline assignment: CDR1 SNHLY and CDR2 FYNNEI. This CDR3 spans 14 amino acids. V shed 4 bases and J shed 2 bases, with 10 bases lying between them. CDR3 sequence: CASSAGRFTDTQYF. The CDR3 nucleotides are TGTGCCAGCAGTGCGGGCAGGTTCACAGATACGCAGTATTTT.

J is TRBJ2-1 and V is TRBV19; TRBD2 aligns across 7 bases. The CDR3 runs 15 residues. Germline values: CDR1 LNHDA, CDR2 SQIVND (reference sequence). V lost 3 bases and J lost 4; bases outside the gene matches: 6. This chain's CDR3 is CASSIPRGVYNEQFF. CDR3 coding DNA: TGTGCCAGTAGTATCCCCCGGGGGGTATACAATGAGCAGTTCTTC.

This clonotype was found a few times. CDR3 bases: TGTGCCAGCAGTGGTTCAGGGTCAGATACGCAGTATTTT. It specifies CASSGSGSDTQYF. The V call is TRBV2, the J call TRBJ2-3, with D possibly matching TRBD1 (5 bases). Germline values: CDR1 SNHLY, CDR2 FYNNEI. Trimming removed 4 bases at V and 4 bases at J, with 9 bases between. This CDR3 has 13 amino acids.

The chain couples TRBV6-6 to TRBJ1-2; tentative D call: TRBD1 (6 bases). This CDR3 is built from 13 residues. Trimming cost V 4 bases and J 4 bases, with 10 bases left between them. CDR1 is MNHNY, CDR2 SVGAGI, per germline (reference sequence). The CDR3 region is CASSSQGPYGYTF. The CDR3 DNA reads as TGTGCCAGCAGTTCCCAGGGGCCCTATGGCTACACCTTC.

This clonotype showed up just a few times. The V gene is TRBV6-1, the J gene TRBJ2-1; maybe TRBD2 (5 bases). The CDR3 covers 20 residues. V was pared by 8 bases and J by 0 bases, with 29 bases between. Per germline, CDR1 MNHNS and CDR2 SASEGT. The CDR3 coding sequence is TGTGCCAGCCAGTGTAGAGAGGCTAGCATGGTTCTAAGCTCCTACAATGAGCAGTTCTTC. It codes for CASQCREASMVLSSYNEQFF.

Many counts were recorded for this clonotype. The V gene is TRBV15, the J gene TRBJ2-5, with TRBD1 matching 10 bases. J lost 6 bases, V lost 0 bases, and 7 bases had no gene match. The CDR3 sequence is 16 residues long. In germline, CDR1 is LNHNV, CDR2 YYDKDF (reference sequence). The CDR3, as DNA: TGTGCCACCAGCAGAGAGGGGGGGACAGGGGAAAAGACCCAGTACTTC. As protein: CATSREGGTGEKTQYF.

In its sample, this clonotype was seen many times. CDR3 in DNA: TGTGCCAGCGAGTATGCATCCACTGAAGCTTTCTTT. Translating gives CASEYASTEAFF. The gene calls are TRBV6-6 and TRBJ1-1, with D hard to call. The CDR3 runs 12 residues. In germline, CDR1 is MNHNY, CDR2 SVGAGI (reference sequence). The germline V and J ends were trimmed by 8 bases and 4 bases, with 11 bases remaining between them.

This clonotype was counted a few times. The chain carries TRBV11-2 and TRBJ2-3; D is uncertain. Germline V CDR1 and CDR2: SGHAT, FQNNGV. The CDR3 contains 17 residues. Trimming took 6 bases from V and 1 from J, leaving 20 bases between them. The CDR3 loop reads CASSPNHVYQGTDTQYF. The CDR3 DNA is TGTGCCAGCAGTCCCAATCACGTCTACCAAGGCACAGATACGCAGTATTTT.

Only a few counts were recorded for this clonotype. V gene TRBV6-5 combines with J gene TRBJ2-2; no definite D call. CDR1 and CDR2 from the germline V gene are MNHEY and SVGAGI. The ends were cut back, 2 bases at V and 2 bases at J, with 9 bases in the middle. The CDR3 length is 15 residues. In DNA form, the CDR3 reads TGTGCCAGCAGTTACGGGGATGCAAACACCGGGGAGCTGTTTTTT. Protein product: CASSYGDANTGELFF.

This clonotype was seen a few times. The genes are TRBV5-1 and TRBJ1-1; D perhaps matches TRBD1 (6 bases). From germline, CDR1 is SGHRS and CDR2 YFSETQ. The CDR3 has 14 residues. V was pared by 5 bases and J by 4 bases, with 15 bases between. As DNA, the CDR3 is TGCGCCAGCAGTGACGCACAGGGAGGCACTGAAGCTTTCTTT. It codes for CASSDAQGGTEAFF.

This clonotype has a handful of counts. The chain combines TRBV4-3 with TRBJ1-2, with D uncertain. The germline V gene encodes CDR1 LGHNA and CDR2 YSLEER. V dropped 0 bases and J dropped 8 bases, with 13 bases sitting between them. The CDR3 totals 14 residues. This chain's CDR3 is CASSQDNGLGGYTF. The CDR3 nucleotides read TGCGCCAGCAGCCAAGATAACGGTCTGGGGGGCTACACCTTC.

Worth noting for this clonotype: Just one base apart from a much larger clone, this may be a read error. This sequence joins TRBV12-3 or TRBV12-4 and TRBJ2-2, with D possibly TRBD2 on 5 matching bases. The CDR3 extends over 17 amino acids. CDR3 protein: CASSLRESRPNTGELVF. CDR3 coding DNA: TGTGCCAGCAGTTTAAGGGAGAGCCGACCGAACACCGGGGAGCTGGTTTTT.

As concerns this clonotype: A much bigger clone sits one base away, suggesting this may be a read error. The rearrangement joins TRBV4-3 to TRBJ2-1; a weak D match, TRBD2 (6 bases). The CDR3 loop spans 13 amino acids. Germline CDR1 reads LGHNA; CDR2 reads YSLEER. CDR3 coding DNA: TGCACCAGCAGCCAAGTTCTAGCGAATGAGCAGTTCTTC. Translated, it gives CTSSQVLANEQFF.

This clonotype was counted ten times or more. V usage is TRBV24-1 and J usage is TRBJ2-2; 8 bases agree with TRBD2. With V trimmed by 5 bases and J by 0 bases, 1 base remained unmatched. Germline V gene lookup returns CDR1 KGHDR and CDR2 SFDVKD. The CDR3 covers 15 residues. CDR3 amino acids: CATSGGLANTGELFF. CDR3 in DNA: TGTGCCACCAGTGGGGGACTAGCGAACACCGGGGAGCTGTTTTTT.

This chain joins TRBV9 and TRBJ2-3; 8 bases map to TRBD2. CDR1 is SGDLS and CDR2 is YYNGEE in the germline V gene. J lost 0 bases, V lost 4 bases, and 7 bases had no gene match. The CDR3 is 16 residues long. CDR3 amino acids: CASSKYSGTSTDTQYF. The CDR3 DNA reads TGTGCCAGCAGCAAATATAGCGGGACTAGCACAGATACGCAGTATTTT.

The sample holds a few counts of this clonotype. Here the CDR3 reads CASSLGFGLGGNTGELFF. The CDR3 DNA reads TGTGCCAGCAGCTTAGGGTTCGGACTCGGAGGGAACACCGGGGAGCTGTTTTTT. This chain links TRBV11-3 with TRBJ2-2, with D tentatively TRBD2 (5 bases). Trimming stripped 1 base from V and 1 base from J, with 16 bases between. Germline CDR1 is SGHNT and CDR2 is YENEEA. This CDR3 has 18 residues. Full variable domain (outside the CDR3, taken from reference TRBV11-3 and TRBJ2-2): EAGVVQSPRYKIIEKKQPVAFWCNPISGHNTLYWYLQNLGQGPELLIRYENEEAVDDSQLPKDRFSAERLKGVDSTLKIQPAELGDSAVYLCASSLGFGLGGNTGELFFGEGSRLTVL.

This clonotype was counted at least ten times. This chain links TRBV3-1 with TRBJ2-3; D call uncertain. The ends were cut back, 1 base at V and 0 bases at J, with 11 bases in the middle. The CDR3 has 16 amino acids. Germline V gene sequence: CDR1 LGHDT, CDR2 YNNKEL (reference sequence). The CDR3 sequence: CASSQGRRPSTDTQYF. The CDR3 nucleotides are TGTGCCAGCAGCCAAGGACGGCGCCCTAGCACAGATACGCAGTATTTT.

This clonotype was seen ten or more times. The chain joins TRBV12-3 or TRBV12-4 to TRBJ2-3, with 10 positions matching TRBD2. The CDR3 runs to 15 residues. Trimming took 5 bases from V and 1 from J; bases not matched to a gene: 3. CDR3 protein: CASSVGTSGTDTQYF. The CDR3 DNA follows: TGTGCCAGCAGTGTCGGGACTAGCGGCACAGATACGCAGTATTTT.

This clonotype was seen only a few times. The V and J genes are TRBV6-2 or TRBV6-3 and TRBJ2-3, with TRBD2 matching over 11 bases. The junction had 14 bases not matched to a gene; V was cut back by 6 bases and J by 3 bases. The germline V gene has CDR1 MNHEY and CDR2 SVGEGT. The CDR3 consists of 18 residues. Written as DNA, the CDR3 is TGTGCCAGCAGGCGACGACAACTAGCGGGAGAGGGGACAGATACGCAGTATTTT. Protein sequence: CASRRRQLAGEGTDTQYF.

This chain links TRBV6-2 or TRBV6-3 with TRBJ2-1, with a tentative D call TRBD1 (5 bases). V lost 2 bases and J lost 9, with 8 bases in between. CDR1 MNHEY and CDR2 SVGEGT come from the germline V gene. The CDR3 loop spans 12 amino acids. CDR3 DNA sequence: TGTGCCAGCAGTTACGGTACAGGTGAGCAGTTCTTC. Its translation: CASSYGTGEQFF.

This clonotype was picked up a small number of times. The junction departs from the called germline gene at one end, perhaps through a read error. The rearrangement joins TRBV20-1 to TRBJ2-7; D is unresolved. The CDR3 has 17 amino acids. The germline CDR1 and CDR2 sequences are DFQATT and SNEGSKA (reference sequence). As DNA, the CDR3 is TGCAGCGCTAGAGTCAGTGAAAGGATACCCTCTCATTACGAGCAGTACTTC. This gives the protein CSARVSERIPSHYEQYF.

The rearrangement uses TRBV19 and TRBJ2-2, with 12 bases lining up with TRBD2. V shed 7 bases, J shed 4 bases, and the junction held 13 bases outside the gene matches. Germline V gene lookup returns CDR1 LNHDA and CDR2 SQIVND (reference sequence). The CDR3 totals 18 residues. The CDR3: CASTHRGRTSGTTGELFF. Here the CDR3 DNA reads TGTGCCAGTACGCACAGGGGGCGGACTAGCGGGACCACCGGGGAGCTGTTTTTT.

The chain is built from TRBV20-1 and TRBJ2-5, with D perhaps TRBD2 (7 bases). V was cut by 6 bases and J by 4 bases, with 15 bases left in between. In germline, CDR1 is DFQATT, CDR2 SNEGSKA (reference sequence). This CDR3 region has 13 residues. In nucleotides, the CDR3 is TGCAGTGCCAAGGGGGGGGCGATAGAGACCCAGTACTTC. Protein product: CSAKGGAIETQYF.